The rows below give T cell receptor beta chains drawn from one sample of a study of PD-L1 blockade in urothelial cancer. Only in-frame clones appear in the TCRdb table, and some are missing; sequencing was by immunoSEQ multiplex PCR. The sample includes 75,000 to 95,000 clones, approximately 86% seen only once; the top ten take about 6.9%. The specimen comprised PBMCs, sampled around atezolizumab (anti-PD-L1) treatment. The receptors derive from a middle-aged man with urothelial cancer. The CDR3 runs from the conserved cysteine through the conserved F or W. D genes are given only for firm matches.

J: TRBJ2-1
D: TRBD2
V: TRBV9
CDR3: CASSPRLATYNEQFF

J: TRBJ1-5
D: TRBD1
V: TRBV7-9
CDR3: CASSGGQDNQPQHF

J: TRBJ2-7
D: NA
V: TRBV5-4
CDR3: CASSLARRGREEQYF

J: TRBJ2-5
D: TRBD2
V: TRBV5-1
CDR3: CASSLSGGRGQETQYF

J: TRBJ2-1
D: TRBD2
V: TRBV4-1
CDR3: CASSQEPGLADYNEQFF

J: TRBJ2-2
D: NA
V: TRBV25-1
CDR3: CASTDRAGDTGELFF

J: TRBJ2-2
D: NA
V: TRBV7-9
CDR3: CASSLRAGTGELFF

J: TRBJ1-3
D: NA
V: TRBV9
CDR3: CASSVDGGISTLGNTIYF

J: TRBJ2-2
D: NA
V: TRBV7-9
CDR3: CAKLVVGELFF

J: TRBJ2-3
D: NA
V: TRBV5-6
CDR3: CASSSPGATDTQYF

J: TRBJ1-5
D: NA
V: TRBV18
CDR3: CASSRPDTLASSNQPQHF

J: TRBJ2-1
D: NA
V: TRBV20-1
CDR3: CSAITREQFF

J: TRBJ1-1
D: TRBD1
V: TRBV19
CDR3: CASISSGQGGTMRTEAFF

J: TRBJ2-3
D: TRBD2
V: TRBV2
CDR3: CASSLGGGRTDTQYF

J: TRBJ2-1
D: TRBD2
V: TRBV5-8
CDR3: CASSRTSGMYNEQFF

J: TRBJ1-2
D: NA
V: TRBV6-5
CDR3: CASSYSGENGYTF

J: TRBJ2-2
D: TRBD2
V: TRBV4-1
CDR3: CASSQVLSGSTGELFF

J: TRBJ1-1
D: NA
V: TRBV5-1
CDR3: CASSLAGQGVTEAFF

J: TRBJ2-4
D: NA
V: TRBV4-2
CDR3: CASSPAVSESDIQYF

J: TRBJ1-1
D: NA
V: TRBV28
CDR3: CAAWVRSGESEAFF

J: TRBJ2-7
D: TRBD1
V: TRBV6-5
CDR3: CASRRTGSSYEQYF

J: TRBJ2-2
D: TRBD2
V: TRBV7-3
CDR3: CASSLGIAGNTGELFF

J: TRBJ2-3
D: TRBD2
V: TRBV7-2
CDR3: CASRYSGKGADTQYF

J: TRBJ1-2
D: NA
V: TRBV7-2
CDR3: CASSSSDTNYGYTF

J: TRBJ1-4
D: NA
V: TRBV7-2
CDR3: CASSLESRRTNEKLFF

J: TRBJ1-3
D: TRBD1
V: TRBV4-2
CDR3: CASSQGPGQGTNTIYF

J: TRBJ1-5
D: NA
V: TRBV6-5
CDR3: CASKRGWNQPQHF

J: TRBJ2-7
D: NA
V: TRBV5-3
CDR3: CARSFDKRTYEQYF

J: TRBJ2-3
D: NA
V: TRBV9
CDR3: CASSVTPSPTDTQYF

J: TRBJ2-7
D: TRBD1
V: TRBV6-5
CDR3: CASSYGTGGRREYF

J: TRBJ1-3
D: NA
V: TRBV6-6
CDR3: CASRITTTSGNTIYF

J: TRBJ2-5
D: TRBD1
V: TRBV18
CDR3: CASEGTGKTQYF

J: TRBJ2-3
D: TRBD2
V: TRBV28
CDR3: CASSATGGGGGDTQYF

J: TRBJ1-2
D: NA
V: TRBV28
CDR3: CASRGEGRNYGYTF

J: TRBJ1-3
D: NA
V: TRBV6-5
CDR3: CASSYSRPLSGNTIYF

J: TRBJ2-5
D: NA
V: TRBV5-6
CDR3: CASSLGDETQYF

J: TRBJ2-2
D: TRBD2
V: TRBV4-2
CDR3: CASSQDYGSPGGTGELFF

J: TRBJ2-7
D: NA
V: TRBV18
CDR3: CASSSLDEQYF

J: TRBJ2-1
D: NA
V: TRBV29-1
CDR3: CSVETGGVNEQFF

J: TRBJ2-1
D: TRBD2
V: TRBV6-4
CDR3: CASRWGGRQSSYNEQFF

J: TRBJ2-7
D: NA
V: TRBV28
CDR3: CASHRGLRPYEQYF